One TCR beta chain is described in this entry. Its cognate antigen has yet to be identified. Base quality data are lacking; no much larger clone is found one base away. This specimen belongs to a study of shared clonotypes between healthy human individuals (dated by TCRdb to the early 2020s). Regarding the complete study: The cohort included a few men and a couple of women between 18 and 49 years of age. Per donor, leukapheresis produced somewhere between about 0.94 and 10 billion PBMCs. To increase sequencing depth and limit assay-specific biases, TCR repertoire library preparation and sequencing were carried out by different laboratories using diverse techniques. Blood TCR repertoires of about 5 healthy adults were deeply sequenced to estimate repertoire size and the extent of clonotype sharing between individuals. For each donor, CD4 naive and CD4 memory were each given three plates, CD8 naive was given two plates, and CD8 memory was given one plate. General findings and caveats noted by the study authors: Sampling was limited to blood, and TCR repertoires in tissue likely differ from TCR repertoires in blood. The genetic and exposure-history diversity represented was limited by the small number of donors. Clonotypes shared by all four sorted-subset donors showed higher generation probabilities than non-shared clonotypes. Estimated clonotype richness was generally larger for naive than for memory subsets. Incomplete sequencing was indicated by rarefaction of sorted-subset datasets, despite the large sequencing depth. When a few donors were compared, the shared fraction of clonotypes was around 5% for naive CD4, about 4% for naive CD8, about 2.5% for memory CD4, and 0.3% to 0.5% for memory CD8. Based on pairwise subsampling, the degree of clonotype sharing among donors was expected to be affected by sequencing depth.

The CDR3 runs 15 residues from the cysteine to the phenylalanine. The entry retains the CDR3 DNA only, 45 bases that are in frame from base 1. For CDR1 and CDR2, the germline V gene lists SGDLS and YYNGEE. V sheds 4 bases and J sheds 1 base, leaving 12 bases between their ends. Using the deep immunoSEQ assay, TCR CDR3 regions were amplified from genomic DNA by multiplex PCR. Extracted genomic DNA from each cell subset was spread evenly across all wells of several immunoSEQ 96-well plates, with each plate serving as a replicate. Each replicate PCR for sorted subsets received around 200 ng genomic DNA, equal to roughly 30,000 T cell genomes. Purified libraries were quantified with a Qubit 3.0 fluorometer, sized on a Bioanalyzer 2100, and re-quantified with the KAPA Library Quantification kit. Each immunoSEQ 96-well plate was sequenced on its own single-read 150-cycle Illumina NextSeq 550 flow cell. The source study handled its data this way. Because the immunoSEQ output held only junctional sequences and lacked quality scores, the filtering could not match the filtering applied to full-length reads. Sequences were annotated with PyIR, a Python wrapper for IgBLAST v1.9, using IMGT germline references to assign V/J genes and CDR3. Reads with weak V/J assignments (E-value above 1e-6), missing CDR3, stop codons, out-of-frame junctions, or ambiguous translated residues were removed. V3J clonotypes were defined as sequences sharing the same inferred V gene, J gene, and CDR3 amino acid sequence. To compute the percentage overlap between repertoires, the number of shared unique clonotypes was divided by the size of the smaller repertoire. RTK rarefaction, the Chao1 estimator, and Recon v2.1 estimates of unobserved clonotypes were used to assess repertoire richness. For all TCRbeta clonotypes obtained by the gDNA method from a handful of donors, generation probabilities were computed with OLGA. Entries here come from immuneACCESS through TCRdb and include only in-frame sequences with V and J called. Some clones fail to appear in such tables; in the studies checked, an unresolved V gene covers under half of the shortfall, and the cause of the remainder is unknown. From that table come the V and J calls and clone size; the DNA was used to work out D and trimming. The sample records some 2,000,000 clones, roughly 95% of which are singletons. Jointly, the top ten make up 0.9% to 1.4% of the sample.

For the CD8 naive samples, CD45RO-negative cells were positively selected for CCR7, yielding a CD45RA+CCR7+ population from which TemRA cells were excluded. Healthy HIV-negative adults with no recently reported acute infections or vaccinations were included as donors. Every donor was a Caucasian adult living in Nashville, Tennessee, USA. Blood was obtained by leukapheresis, after which PBMCs were separated by Ficoll-Histopaque density gradient centrifugation and cryopreserved in liquid nitrogen vapor phase. Purity and quantity of every magnetically sorted T cell population were checked by analytical flow cytometry. Each sorted fraction had its genomic DNA isolated and then quantified by UV absorbance on a Nanodrop 2000c.

The sequence came from a man between 18 and 35 years old in good health. Material for sequencing was naive CD8+ T cells sorted from blood. Explained via the paper, the cell subset or site label denotes: CD45RA+CCR7+. The chain links TRBV9 with TRBJ1-3, with no reliable assignment of the D segment. CDR3 region: CASSPRAASGNTIYF. The sequenced DNA is TGTGCCAGCAGCCCAAGGGCAGCTTCTGGAAACACCATATATTTT. This CDR3, with the reference TRBV9 and TRBJ1-3 proteins standing in past its ends, gives the full variable domain DSGVTQTPKHLITATGQRVTLRCSPRSGDLSVYWYQQSLDQGLQFLIQYYNGEERAKGNILERFSAQQFPDLHSELNLSSLELGDSALYFCASSPRAASGNTIYFGEGSWLTVV.